This T cell receptor (beta chain) was documented in a study of blood T cell repertoires in COVID-19. CDR1 is LNHDA and CDR2 is SQIVND in the germline V gene (reference sequence). The CDR3 covers 12 residues. V shed 6 bases, J shed 9 bases, and the junction held 5 bases outside the gene matches. In the study's own analysis: Amplification with reference gene primers provided the estimates of nucleated cell counts. Libraries were prepared by immunoSEQ multiplex PCR; TCRdb keeps only in-frame clonotypes and omits some of them. V, J and clone size are taken as reported in that table, and D and trimming were inferred from the DNA itself. There are some 87,000 clones in the sample; almost 95% occur only once, and roughly 5.9% lies in the top ten.

The clonotype was recovered from a woman aged 60-70 years with active COVID-19. The sequenced material came from peripheral blood. The chain has TRBV19 and TRBJ2-1, with TRBD2 matching 7 bases. CDR3 amino acids: CASSAREGEQFF. In DNA, the CDR3 is TGTGCCAGTAGCGCCAGGGAGGGTGAGCAGTTCTTC. Using reference TRBV19 and TRBJ2-1 for the parts outside the CDR3, the full variable domain is DGGITQSPKYLFRKEGQNVTLSCEQNLNHDAMYWYRQDPGQGLRLIYYSQIVNDFQKGDIAEGYSVSREKKESFPLTVTSAQKNPTAFYLCASSAREGEQFFGPGTRLTVL.